These 20 T cell receptor beta chains were sequenced from one sample in a study of cytomegalovirus exposure and HLA in healthy donors. Measured with immunoSEQ multiplex PCR; TCRdb has only the in-frame clones, and not every one. There are over 150,000 clones in the sample; about 85% occur only once, and roughly 15% lies in the top ten. The sequencing sample was made of PBMCs. Receptors originate from a man younger than 30 in good health and CMV-seropositive.

This chain uses TRBV6-5 with TRBJ2-1, with D possibly matching TRBD1 (6 bases). This CDR3 spans 14 amino acids. CDR1 and CDR2 (germline): MNHEY, SVGAGI. The ends were cut back, 3 bases at V and 8 bases at J, with 14 bases in the middle. CDR3 nucleotide sequence: TGTGCCAGCAGTTATAACAGGGCGGAGGATGAGCAGTTCTTC. Protein product: CASSYNRAEDEQFF.

This chain uses TRBV18 with TRBJ2-7; 7 bases map to TRBD2. Germline V gene data show CDR1 as KGHSH and CDR2 as LQKENI. V shed 6 bases, J shed 4 bases, and the junction held 6 bases outside the gene matches. This CDR3 contains 13 residues. CDR3 in amino acids: CASSSASGYEQYF. CDR3 DNA: TGTGCCAGCTCTTCCGCTAGCGGATACGAGCAGTACTTC.

This clone showed up just a few times. The chain couples TRBV5-1 to TRBJ2-1; no definite D call. Deletions cut 1 base from V and 7 bases from J, with 12 bases between. The germline V gene has CDR1 SGHRS and CDR2 YFSETQ. The CDR3 is 14 amino acids. The CDR3 spells CASSLQAGGNEQFF. As DNA, the CDR3 is TGCGCCAGCAGCTTGCAGGCTGGTGGGAATGAGCAGTTCTTC.

The V gene is TRBV30, the J gene TRBJ1-4; 8 bases agree with TRBD1. The trim removed 4 bases at V and 5 bases at J, leaving 6 bases unmatched. Germline lookup yields CDR1 GTSNPN and CDR2 SVGIG (reference sequence). The CDR3 spans 14 residues. CDR3 protein: CAWNPPGGNEKLFF. CDR3 sequence (DNA): TGTGCCTGGAACCCACCAGGGGGCAATGAAAAACTGTTTTTT.

This clone has a handful of counts. The chain employs TRBV28 and TRBJ1-1; 8 bases match TRBD1. CDR3 length: 14 amino acids. Germline CDR1 reads MDHEN; CDR2 reads SYDVKM. Trimming at V came to 5 bases and at J to 1 base, leaving 3 bases not matched to a gene. Here the CDR3 DNA reads TGTGCCAGCAGTGGGGGGACAGGGAACACTGAAGCTTTCTTT. It is translated as CASSGGTGNTEAFF.

The chain combines TRBV27 with TRBJ2-1; TRBD1 might be the D (6 bases). Trimming stripped 9 bases from V and 2 bases from J, with 14 bases between. The CDR3 has 14 residues. Germline lookup yields CDR1 MNHEY and CDR2 SMNVEV (reference sequence). In DNA form, the CDR3 reads TGTGCCAGTCGTCAGGGGTCCCCCTACAATGAGCAGTTCTTC. Amino acid sequence: CASRQGSPYNEQFF.

J is TRBJ2-2 and V is TRBV29-1; D gene uncertain. V dropped 4 bases and J dropped 1 base, with 13 bases sitting between them. The germline CDR1 and CDR2 sequences are SQVTM and ANQGSEA. This CDR3 region has 15 residues. CDR3 protein: CSVGMAQVNTGELFF. The CDR3 DNA is TGCAGCGTTGGTATGGCCCAGGTGAACACCGGGGAGCTGTTTTTT.

The chain recombines TRBV6-5 with TRBJ2-5; D perhaps matches TRBD2 (5 bases). The germline CDR1 and CDR2 sequences are MNHEY and SVGAGI. V was cut by 6 bases and J by 2 bases, with 16 bases left in between. This CDR3 is 15 amino acids long. DNA for the CDR3: TGTGCCAGCAGACTTAGGTACGGGGTTCAAGAGACCCAGTACTTC. Translating gives CASRLRYGVQETQYF.

This chain uses TRBV28 with TRBJ2-7; TRBD2 matches 7 bases. Germline V CDR1 and CDR2: MDHEN, SYDVKM. Germline trimming cut 2 bases from V and 4 bases from J; bases unmatched to any gene: 8. This CDR3 has 15 residues. The CDR3 DNA reads TGTGCCAGCAGTTTACAACGGGACTACTCGTACGAGCAGTACTTC. Amino acids: CASSLQRDYSYEQYF.

J is TRBJ2-3 and V is TRBV28, with 11 bases aligning to TRBD2. The germline V gene encodes CDR1 MDHEN and CDR2 SYDVKM. The CDR3 totals 20 residues. After removal of 6 bases from V and 3 bases from J, the junction contained 20 bases not matched to a gene. The CDR3 here is CASSLPVGLADAPKTDTQYF. The CDR3 nucleotides read TGTGCCAGCAGCCTACCGGTGGGACTAGCGGACGCCCCCAAAACAGATACGCAGTATTTT.

This clone turned up a few times. The rearrangement links TRBV6-1 to TRBJ1-2; D gene ambiguous. The length of the CDR3 is 13 residues. Germline V gives CDR1 MNHNS, CDR2 SASEGT. V lost 4 bases, J lost 4 bases, and 10 bases lay in between. The chain's CDR3 is CASSGTVSYGYTF. As DNA, the CDR3 is TGTGCCAGCAGTGGGACTGTCTCCTATGGCTACACCTTC.

V and J are TRBV29-1 and TRBJ2-2, with 13 nucleotides matching TRBD2. The CDR3 is 17 residues long. Germline assignment: CDR1 SQVTM and CDR2 ANQGSEA. With 3 bases clipped from V and 1 base from J, the junction kept 5 bases outside the gene matches. The CDR3 loop reads CSVEDRLAGGNTGELFF. As DNA, the CDR3 is TGCAGCGTTGAGGATAGACTAGCGGGAGGGAACACCGGGGAGCTGTTTTTT.

A note on this clone: The identical CDR3 is also encoded by other nucleotide sequences in the sample. The chain carries TRBV28 and TRBJ2-7; 11 nucleotides align to TRBD1. V shed 6 bases, J shed 7 bases, and the junction held 8 bases outside the gene matches. The CDR3 sequence is 14 residues long. CDR1 and CDR2 (germline): MDHEN, SYDVKM. The CDR3 region is CASRPGQGVREQYF. CDR3 DNA: TGTGCCAGCAGGCCGGGACAGGGGGTCCGGGAGCAGTACTTC.

The chain recombines TRBV11-3 with TRBJ2-7; possibly TRBD2 for D (6 bases). There are 17 residues in the CDR3. Germline V gives CDR1 SGHNT, CDR2 YENEEA. Trimming removed 5 bases from V and 0 bases from J, with 20 bases in between. In nucleotides, the CDR3 is TGTGCCAGCAGCCCCTCGGGCGGGAACCCGAACTCCTACGAGCAGTACTTC. This sequence encodes CASSPSGGNPNSYEQYF.

CDR3 sequence: CASSRNRNDNEQFF. The CDR3 DNA follows: TGTGCCAGCAGCAGGAACAGAAACGACAATGAGCAGTTCTTC. This chain uses TRBV7-2 with TRBJ2-1, with D hard to call. Trimming took off 5 bases at V and 5 bases at J, with 13 bases between the two ends. The germline CDR1 and CDR2 sequences are SGHTA and FQGNSA. The CDR3 spans 14 residues.

This chain connects TRBV28 to TRBJ1-2; no clear D gene. Germline V gene sequence: CDR1 MDHEN, CDR2 SYDVKM. The CDR3 covers 14 residues. V lost 6 bases and J 4 bases, leaving 15 bases between the germline ends. The CDR3: CASSRGVEIYGYTF. CDR3 coding DNA: TGTGCCAGCAGCCGTGGAGTGGAGATCTATGGCTACACCTTC.

The chain employs TRBV10-3 and TRBJ2-1; 10 nucleotides agree with TRBD2. J lost 4 bases, V lost 6 bases, and 6 bases had no gene match. Per germline, CDR1 ENHRY and CDR2 SYGVKD. The CDR3 contains 15 residues. In DNA, the CDR3 is TGTGCCATCAGGGACGAGCGGGGGGGGTACAATGAGCAGTTCTTC. Protein product: CAIRDERGGYNEQFF.

The rearrangement joins TRBV6-1 to TRBJ2-3, with 9 positions matching TRBD1. The trim removed 8 bases at V and 6 bases at J, leaving 9 bases unmatched. CDR3 length: 14 residues. The germline V gene has CDR1 MNHNS and CDR2 SASEGT. The chain's CDR3 is CASSLDRGSDTQYF. The CDR3 nucleotides read TGTGCCAGCTCCCTGGACAGGGGATCGGATACGCAGTATTTT.

The CDR3, as DNA: TGCGCCAGCAGCTTGGATCGACAGGGAGGCTATGGCTACACCTTC. This encodes CASSLDRQGGYGYTF. V and J are TRBV5-1 and TRBJ1-2; TRBD1 agrees at 7 bases. The junction had 6 bases not matched to a gene; V was cut back by 0 bases and J by 4 bases. The CDR3 loop spans 15 amino acids. In germline, CDR1 is SGHRS, CDR2 YFSETQ.

The rearrangement links TRBV9 to TRBJ2-2, with 7 bases lining up with TRBD1. Germline-derived CDR1 and CDR2 are SGDLS and YYNGEE. V gave up 3 bases and J gave up 7 bases; unmatched junction bases: 9. CDR3 size: 15 residues. Written as DNA, the CDR3 is TGTGCCAGCAGCGGAGGGACAGTTAGTGTCGGGGAGCTGTTTTTT. Its translation is CASSGGTVSVGELFF.